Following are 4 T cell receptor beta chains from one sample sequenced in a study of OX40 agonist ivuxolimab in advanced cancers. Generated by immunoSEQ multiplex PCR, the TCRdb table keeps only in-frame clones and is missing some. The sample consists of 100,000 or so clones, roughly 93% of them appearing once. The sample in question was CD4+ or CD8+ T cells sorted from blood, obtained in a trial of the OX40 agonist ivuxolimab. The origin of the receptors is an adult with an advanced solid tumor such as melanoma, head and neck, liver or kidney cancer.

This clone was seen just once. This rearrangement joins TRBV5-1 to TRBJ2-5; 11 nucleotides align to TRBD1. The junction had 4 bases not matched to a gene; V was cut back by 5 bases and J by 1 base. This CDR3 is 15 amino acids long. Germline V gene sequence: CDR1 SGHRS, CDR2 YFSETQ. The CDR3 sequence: CASRTGTGGQETQYF. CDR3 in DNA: TGCGCCAGCAGAACCGGGACAGGGGGCCAAGAGACCCAGTACTTC.

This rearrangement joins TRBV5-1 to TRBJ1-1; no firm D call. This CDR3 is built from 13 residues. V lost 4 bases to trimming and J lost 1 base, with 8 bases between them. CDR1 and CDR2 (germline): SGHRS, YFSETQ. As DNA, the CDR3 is TGCGCCAGCAGCGCCATACCGAACACTGAAGCTTTCTTT. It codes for CASSAIPNTEAFF.

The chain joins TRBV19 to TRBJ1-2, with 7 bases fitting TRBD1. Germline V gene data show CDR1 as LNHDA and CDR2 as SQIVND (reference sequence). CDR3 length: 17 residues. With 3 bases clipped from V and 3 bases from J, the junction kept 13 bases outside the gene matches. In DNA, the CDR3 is TGTGCCAGTAGTATCCACGATGGGACAGCGAAGGACTATGGCTACACCTTC. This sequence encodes CASSIHDGTAKDYGYTF.

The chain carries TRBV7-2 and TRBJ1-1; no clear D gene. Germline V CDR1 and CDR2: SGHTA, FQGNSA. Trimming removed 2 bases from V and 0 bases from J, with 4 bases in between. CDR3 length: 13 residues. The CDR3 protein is CASSLYMNTEAFF. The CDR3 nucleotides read TGTGCCAGCAGCTTATACATGAACACTGAAGCTTTCTTT.